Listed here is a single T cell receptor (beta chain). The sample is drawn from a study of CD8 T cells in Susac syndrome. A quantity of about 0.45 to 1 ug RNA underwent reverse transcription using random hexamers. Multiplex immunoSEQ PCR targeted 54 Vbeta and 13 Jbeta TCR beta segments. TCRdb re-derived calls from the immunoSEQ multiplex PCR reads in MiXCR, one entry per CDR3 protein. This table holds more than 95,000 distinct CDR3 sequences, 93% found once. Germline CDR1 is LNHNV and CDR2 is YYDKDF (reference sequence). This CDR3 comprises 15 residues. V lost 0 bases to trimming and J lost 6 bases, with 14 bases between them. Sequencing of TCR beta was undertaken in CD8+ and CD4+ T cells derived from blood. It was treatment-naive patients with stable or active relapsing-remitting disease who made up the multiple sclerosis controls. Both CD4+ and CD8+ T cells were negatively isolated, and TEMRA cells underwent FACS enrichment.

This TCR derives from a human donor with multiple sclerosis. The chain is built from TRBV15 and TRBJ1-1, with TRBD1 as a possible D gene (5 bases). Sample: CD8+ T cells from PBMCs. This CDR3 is CATSRDQAGRPEAFF. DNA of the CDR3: TGTGCCACCAGCAGAGATCAGGCAGGGAGGCCTGAAGCTTTCTTT.